This record covers a single T cell receptor (beta chain). Its antigen is unknown. MiXCR, applied by TCRdb to the reads, yields one record per CDR3 protein. The top ten hold roughly 14% of the sample, which has roughly 350,000 distinct CDR3 sequences, about 34% seen once. This record comes from a study of T cell repertoires in cytomegalovirus infection. Trimming removed 2 bases from V and 9 bases from J, with 17 bases in between. Germline V lookup: CDR1 MNHEY, CDR2 SVGEGT. The CDR3 is made up of 15 amino acids. This TCR derives from a human donor in good health (CMV status not recorded). Some clones in this sample may be carry-over from other donors' samples. The chain employs TRBV6-2 or TRBV6-3 and TRBJ2-1; TRBD1 or TRBD2 may be the D gene (5 bases each). The material was cultured PBMCs, obtained from culture after CMV antigen stimulation. DNA for the CDR3: TGTGCCAGCAGTTACGGGGCGTGGGCAGAGGGTGAGCAGTTCTTC. Translated: CASSYGAWAEGEQFF.